Given below is one TCR beta chain in context. PCR used 60 Vbeta primers and 13 Jbeta primers. Per the study methods: Among the unique TCR beta chains that a later analysis counted, 75 million to 85 million in all, about 11 million were shared. Data came from immunoSEQ multiplex PCR; TCRdb stores just in-frame clones and leaves some out. V and J calls and clone size are given by that table; D and trimming were obtained from the DNA. The sample gives fewer than 120,000 clones, about three quarters of which show up once; just under 3% is in the top ten. J gave up 5 bases and V 0 bases, and 4 bases lay outside the gene matches. The CDR3 has 16 amino acids. Germline loops: CDR1 SGHNT, CDR2 YYREEE (reference sequence). This sample was included in a study of cytomegalovirus exposure and HLA in healthy donors.

The sample was PBMCs. The chain uses TRBV5-4 and TRBJ2-5; TRBD2 agrees at 13 bases. This clonotype originated in a woman aged 60-70 years in good health and CMV-seropositive. CDR3 nucleotide sequence: TGTGCCAGCAGCTTGGGCGGGACTAGCGGGGCGGAGACCCAGTACTTC. Its translation: CASSLGGTSGAETQYF.